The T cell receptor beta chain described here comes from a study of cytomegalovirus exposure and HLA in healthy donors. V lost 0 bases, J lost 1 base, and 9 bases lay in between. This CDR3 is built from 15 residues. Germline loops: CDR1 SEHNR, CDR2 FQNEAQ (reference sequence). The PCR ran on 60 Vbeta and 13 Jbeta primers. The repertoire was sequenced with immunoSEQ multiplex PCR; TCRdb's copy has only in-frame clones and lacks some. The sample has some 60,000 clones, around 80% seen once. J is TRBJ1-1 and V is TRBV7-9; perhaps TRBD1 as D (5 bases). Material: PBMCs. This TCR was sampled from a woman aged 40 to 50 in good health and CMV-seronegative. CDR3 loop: CASSLAGTWNTEAFF. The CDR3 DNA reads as TGTGCCAGCAGCTTAGCAGGGACTTGGAACACTGAAGCTTTCTTT.